This T cell receptor beta chain was sequenced during a study of T cells in localized non-small cell lung cancer. The germline gives CDR1 LNHNV, CDR2 YYDKDF (reference sequence). The V and J ends lost 3 bases and 4 bases, in that order; junction bases with no gene match: 4. This CDR3 has 17 amino acids. This clone was seen once. The assay was immunoSEQ multiplex PCR, and TCRdb's table has in-frame clones only and misses some. The sample lists fewer than 3,000 clones, around 33% occurring once. The sample was normal lung tissue next to the tumor, taken before any cancer treatment. The chain employs TRBV15 and TRBJ2-2; 14 nucleotides align to TRBD2. This sequence was found in a man aged 35 to 69 with stage I lung adenocarcinoma. CDR3 in DNA: TGTGCCACCAGCAGGGGACTAGCGGGGGACCTCACCGGGGAGCTGTTTTTT. This gives the protein CATSRGLAGDLTGELFF.